This T cell receptor beta chain originates from a study of cytomegalovirus exposure and HLA in healthy donors. A multiplex PCR was run with 60 Vbeta primers and 13 Jbeta primers. TCRdb's copy holds only in-frame clones and misses some; the assay was immunoSEQ multiplex PCR. The sample gives about 180,000 clones, around 77% of which show up once; 1.5% to 2% is in the top ten. The V gene's germline CDR1 is SGHTA and CDR2 FQGNSA. The CDR3 is made up of 16 amino acids. J gave up 1 base and V 1 base, and 5 bases lay outside the gene matches. Sequenced sample: PBMCs. The TCR sequence derives from a young woman in good health and CMV-seronegative. The genes are TRBV7-2 and TRBJ2-7; 9 nucleotides align to TRBD2. This chain's CDR3 is CASSLVFSGGSYEQYF. CDR3 coding DNA: TGTGCCAGCAGCTTAGTCTTTAGCGGGGGTTCCTACGAGCAGTACTTC.